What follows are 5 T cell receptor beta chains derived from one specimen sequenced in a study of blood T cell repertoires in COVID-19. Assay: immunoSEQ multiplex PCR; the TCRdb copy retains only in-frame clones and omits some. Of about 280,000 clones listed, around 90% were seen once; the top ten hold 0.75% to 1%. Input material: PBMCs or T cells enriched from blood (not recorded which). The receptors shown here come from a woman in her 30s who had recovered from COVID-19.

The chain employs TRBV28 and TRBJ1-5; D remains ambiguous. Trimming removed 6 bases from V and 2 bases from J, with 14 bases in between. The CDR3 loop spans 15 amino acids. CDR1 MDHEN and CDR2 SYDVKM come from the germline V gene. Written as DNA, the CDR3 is TGTGCCAGCAGCCCCTCGGGAGAAGGCAATCAGCCCCAGCATTTT. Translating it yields CASSPSGEGNQPQHF. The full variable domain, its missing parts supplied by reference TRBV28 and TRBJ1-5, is DVKVTQSSRYLVKRTGEKVFLECVQDMDHENMFWYRQDPGLGLRLIYFSYDVKMKEKGDIPEGYSVSREKKERFSLILESASTNQTSMYLCASSPSGEGNQPQHFGDGTRLSIL.

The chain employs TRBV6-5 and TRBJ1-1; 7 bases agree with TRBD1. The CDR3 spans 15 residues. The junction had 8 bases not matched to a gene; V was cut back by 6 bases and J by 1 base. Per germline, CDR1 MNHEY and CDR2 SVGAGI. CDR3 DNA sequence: TGTGCCAGCAGCCGCCGACAGGGAGGGAACACTGAAGCTTTCTTT. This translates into CASSRRQGGNTEAFF.

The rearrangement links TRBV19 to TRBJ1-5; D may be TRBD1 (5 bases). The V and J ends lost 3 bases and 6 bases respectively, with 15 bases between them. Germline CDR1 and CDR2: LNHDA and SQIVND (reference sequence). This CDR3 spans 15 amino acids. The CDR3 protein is CASSMGRLGTQPQHF. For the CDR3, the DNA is TGTGCCAGTAGTATGGGGAGGCTGGGGACTCAGCCCCAGCATTTT.

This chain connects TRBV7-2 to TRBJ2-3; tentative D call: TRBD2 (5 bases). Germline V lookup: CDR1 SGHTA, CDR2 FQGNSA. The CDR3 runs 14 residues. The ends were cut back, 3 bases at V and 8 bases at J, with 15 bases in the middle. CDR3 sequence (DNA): TGTGCCAGCAGCTTCGATCGAGGGAGCCGTACGCAGTATTTT. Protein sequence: CASSFDRGSRTQYF. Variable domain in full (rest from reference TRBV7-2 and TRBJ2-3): GAGVSQSPSNKVTEKGKDVELRCDPISGHTALYWYRQSLGQGLEFLIYFQGNSAPDKSGLPSDRFSAERTGGSVSTLTIQRTQQEDSAVYLCASSFDRGSRTQYFGPGTRLTVL.

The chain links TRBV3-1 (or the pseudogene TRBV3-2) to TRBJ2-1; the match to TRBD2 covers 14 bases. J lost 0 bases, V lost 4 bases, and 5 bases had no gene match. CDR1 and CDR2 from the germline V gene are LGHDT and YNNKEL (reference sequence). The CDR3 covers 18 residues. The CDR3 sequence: CASSLRTSGRPSYNEQFF. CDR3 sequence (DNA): TGTGCCAGCAGCCTTCGGACTAGCGGGAGGCCCTCCTACAATGAGCAGTTCTTC.